A selection of T cell receptor beta chains follows, all from one sample in a study of blood T cell repertoires in COVID-19. Profiled with immunoSEQ multiplex PCR; TCRdb holds only in-frame clones, not every one. The data show under 200,000 clones, roughly 81% seen once. The source material was peripheral blood. The receptors stem from a woman in her forties or fifties with COVID-19, enrolled during active disease. Each CDR3 is given with its conserved first and last residue. Size values are once, few and many counts, or a class for expanded clones, and some rows have none.

v_gene,abundance,CDR3aa
TRBV7-9,.,CASRPSGLAGGETQYF
TRBV29-1,.,CSVETGMTTEAFF
TRBV19,.,CASSRLDGTGFF
TRBV27,.,CASSQRGSSGNTIYF
TRBV30,.,CAFGGGGTEAFF
TRBV19,.,CASNSGPGNSPLHF
TRBV5-1,.,CASSFMGQSSGNTIYF
TRBV28,few,CASSRTSGRGNSPLHF
TRBV5-4,.,CASSSGQGPPSGANVLTF
TRBV6-5,.,CASKGQGVYEQYF
TRBV5-5,.,CASSLGPGSSYEQYF
TRBV30,once,CAWSRGLYQETQYF
TRBV3-1/TRBV3-2,.,CASSQSIPGTSYEKLFF
TRBV28,once,CASSRTGGPETQYF
TRBV6-5,once,CASSYRLGGTDTQYF
TRBV2,.,CASSQGTENQPQHF
TRBV6-1,.,CASSELLAGGREQYF
TRBV5-1,.,CASSPTTTDNQETQYF
TRBV5-1,.,CASSLSGQDEKLFF
TRBV18,.,CASSAAPATGNQPQHF
TRBV28,.,CVSSSPGQGEGDGYTF
TRBV19,.,CASSLGGGSTDTQYF
TRBV2,.,CASRQLQSPNYGYTF
TRBV11-3,.,CASSFGGELFF
TRBV9,.,CASSVRTGFPTEAFF
TRBV3-1/TRBV3-2,.,CASSQARFSYNSPLHF
TRBV18,once,CASSPPLGQETQYF
TRBV4-1,.,CASSQGLAGGSETQYF
TRBV6-5,many,CASSSSAGTVLYF
TRBV27,.,CASSRSRGYGYTF
TRBV6-1,.,CASSEAETGQSYGYTF
TRBV7-9,.,CASSLDRFGRRLGSPLHF
TRBV7-2,once,CASSLVVRDEQFF
TRBV28,.,CASTRPGTGRLGYTF
TRBV7-2,.,CASSLGQVPYEQYF
TRBV24-1,.,CATSDYDRGRNEQFF
TRBV7-3,.,CASSPLAGGARFEEQFF
TRBV6-5,.,CASSYSPSGETQYF
TRBV7-2,.,CASSLFNSYEQYF
TRBV18,.,CASSAGTGLIYEQYF
TRBV7-7,few,CASSRGQGSGNTIYF
TRBV1,.,CTSSHPGRLDYEQFF
TRBV11-3,once,CASSLGLLVAGGNEQFF
TRBV5-4,.,CASSSGLAETGELFF
TRBV9,.,CASSFTSGGTTDTQYF
TRBV28,few,CASSLTGFYGYTF
TRBV19,.,CASSGLAGGEETQYF
TRBV4-1,once,CASSPTSTGDYGYTF
TRBV11-2,.,CASSLAGSPNEQFF
TRBV30,many,CAAATGFRYSYGYTF
TRBV10-3,.,CAVDRGYEQYF
TRBV2,.,CASSNQVNTEAFF
TRBV10-1,.,CASSTGSREGTQYF
TRBV7-9,.,CASSLQQDYNEQFF
TRBV10-3,once,CAISAGQGAGEKLFF
TRBV10-1,.,CASSSSGGPTGELFF
TRBV24-1,.,CATSDRRVQETQYF